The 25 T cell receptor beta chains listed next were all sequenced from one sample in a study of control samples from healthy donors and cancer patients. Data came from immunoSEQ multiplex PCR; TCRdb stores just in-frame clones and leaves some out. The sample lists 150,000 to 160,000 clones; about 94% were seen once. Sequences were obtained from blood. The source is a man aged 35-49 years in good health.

The CDR3 nucleotides are TGTGCCAGCAGTCGACGGGACTTCAACTCTGGGGCCAACGTCCTGACTTTC. Its translation is CASSRRDFNSGANVLTF. The chain joins TRBV28 to TRBJ2-6; perhaps TRBD2 as D (6 bases). The germline V gene has CDR1 MDHEN and CDR2 SYDVKM. V dropped 5 bases and J dropped 0 bases, with 14 bases sitting between them. The CDR3 contains 17 residues.

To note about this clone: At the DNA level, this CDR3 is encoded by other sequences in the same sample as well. The CDR3 sequence is CAWRTANTEAFF. The DNA of the CDR3 is TGTGCCTGGAGGACAGCGAACACTGAAGCTTTCTTT. V gene TRBV30 combines with J gene TRBJ1-1, with D perhaps matching TRBD1 (5 bases). The CDR3 contains 12 residues. V lost 3 bases to trimming and J lost 1 base, with 6 bases between them. The V gene's germline CDR1 is GTSNPN and CDR2 SVGIG (reference sequence).

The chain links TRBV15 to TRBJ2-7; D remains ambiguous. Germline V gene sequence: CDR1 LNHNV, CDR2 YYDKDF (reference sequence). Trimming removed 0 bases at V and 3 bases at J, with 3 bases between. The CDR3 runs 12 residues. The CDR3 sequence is CATSRDSYEQYF. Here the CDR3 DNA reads TGTGCCACCAGCAGAGACAGCTACGAGCAGTACTTC.

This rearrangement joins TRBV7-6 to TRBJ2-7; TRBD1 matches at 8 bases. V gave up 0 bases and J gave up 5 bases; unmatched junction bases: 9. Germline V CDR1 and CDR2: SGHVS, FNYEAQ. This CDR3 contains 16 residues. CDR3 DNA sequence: TGTGCCAGCAGCTTAGCGCCGGGACAGGCTCTTGACGAGCAGTACTTC. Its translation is CASSLAPGQALDEQYF. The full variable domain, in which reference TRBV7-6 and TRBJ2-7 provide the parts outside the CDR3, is GAGVSQSPRYKVTKRGQDVALRCDPISGHVSLYWYRQALGQGPEFLTYFNYEAQQDKSGLPNDRFSAERPEGSISTLTIQRTEQRDSAMYRCASSLAPGQALDEQYFGPGTRLTVT.

CDR3 nucleotide sequence: TGTGCCTGGCGTGATAAAAGGACAGGAATCTATAATGAAAAACTGTTTTTT. It yields the protein CAWRDKRTGIYNEKLFF. The gene calls are TRBV30 and TRBJ1-4, with TRBD1 matching over 7 bases. V trimming: 5 bases; J trimming: 4 bases; junction bases outside the gene matches: 16. This CDR3 is 17 amino acids long. Per germline, CDR1 GTSNPN and CDR2 SVGIG (reference sequence). Combining the CDR3 with reference TRBV30 and TRBJ1-4 gives the whole variable domain SQTIHQWPATLVQPVGSPLSLECTVEGTSNPNLYWYRQAAGRGLQLLFYSVGIGQISSEVPQNLSASRPQDRQFILSSKKLLLSDSGFYLCAWRDKRTGIYNEKLFFGSGTQLSVL.

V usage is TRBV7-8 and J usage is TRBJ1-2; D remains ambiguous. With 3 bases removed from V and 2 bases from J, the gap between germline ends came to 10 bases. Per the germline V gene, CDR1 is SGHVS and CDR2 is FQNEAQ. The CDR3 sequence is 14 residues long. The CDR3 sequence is CASSFSGGNYGYTF. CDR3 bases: TGTGCCAGCAGCTTTTCAGGAGGAAACTATGGCTACACCTTC.

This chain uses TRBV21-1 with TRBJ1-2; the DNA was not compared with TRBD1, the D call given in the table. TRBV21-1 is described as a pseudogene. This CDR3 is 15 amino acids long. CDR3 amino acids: CASSQPRTGGYGYTF. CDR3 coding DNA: TGTGCCAGCAGCCAACCCCGGACAGGGGGCTATGGCTACACCTTC.

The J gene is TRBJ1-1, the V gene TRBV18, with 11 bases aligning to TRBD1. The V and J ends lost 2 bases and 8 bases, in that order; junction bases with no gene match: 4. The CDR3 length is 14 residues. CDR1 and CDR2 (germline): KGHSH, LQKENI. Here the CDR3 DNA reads TGTGCCAGCTCACCAGGGACAGGGGGACGAGAAGCTTTCTTT. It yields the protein CASSPGTGGREAFF.

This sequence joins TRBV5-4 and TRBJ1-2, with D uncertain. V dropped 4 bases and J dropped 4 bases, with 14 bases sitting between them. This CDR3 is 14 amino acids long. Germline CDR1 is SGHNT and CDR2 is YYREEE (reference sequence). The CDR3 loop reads CASSPSISRYGYTF. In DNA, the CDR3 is TGTGCCAGCAGCCCGAGTATAAGTCGCTATGGCTACACCTTC.

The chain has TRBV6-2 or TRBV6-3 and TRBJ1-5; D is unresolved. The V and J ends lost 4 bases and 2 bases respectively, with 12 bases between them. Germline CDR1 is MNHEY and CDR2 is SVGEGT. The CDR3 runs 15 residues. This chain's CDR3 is CASSSPTEGNQPQHF. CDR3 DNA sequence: TGTGCCAGCAGTTCTCCGACGGAAGGCAATCAGCCCCAGCATTTT.

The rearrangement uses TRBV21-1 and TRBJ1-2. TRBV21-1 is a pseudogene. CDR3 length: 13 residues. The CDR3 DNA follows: TGTGCCAGCAGCCGCCGAAGTAGGAATGGCTACACCTTC. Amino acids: CASSRRSRNGYTF.

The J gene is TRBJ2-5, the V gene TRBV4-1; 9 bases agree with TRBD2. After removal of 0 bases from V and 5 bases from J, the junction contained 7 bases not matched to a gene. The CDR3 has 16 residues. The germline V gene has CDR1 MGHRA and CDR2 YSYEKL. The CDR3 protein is CASSQDDSGGRETQYF. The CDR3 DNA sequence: TGCGCCAGCAGCCAAGACGATAGCGGGGGACGCGAGACCCAGTACTTC.

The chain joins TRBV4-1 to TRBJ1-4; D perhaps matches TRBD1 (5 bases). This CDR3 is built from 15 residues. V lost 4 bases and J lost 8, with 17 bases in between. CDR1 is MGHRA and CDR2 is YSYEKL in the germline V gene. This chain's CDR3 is CASSLREGSGEKLFF. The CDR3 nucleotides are TGCGCCAGCAGCCTAAGGGAGGGGTCTGGCGAAAAACTGTTTTTT.

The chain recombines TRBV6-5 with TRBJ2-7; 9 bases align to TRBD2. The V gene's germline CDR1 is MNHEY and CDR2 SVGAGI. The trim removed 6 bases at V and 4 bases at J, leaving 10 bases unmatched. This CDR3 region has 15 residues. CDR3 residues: CASRLERLAAYEQYF. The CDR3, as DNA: TGTGCCAGCAGGTTAGAGAGACTAGCGGCATACGAGCAGTACTTC.

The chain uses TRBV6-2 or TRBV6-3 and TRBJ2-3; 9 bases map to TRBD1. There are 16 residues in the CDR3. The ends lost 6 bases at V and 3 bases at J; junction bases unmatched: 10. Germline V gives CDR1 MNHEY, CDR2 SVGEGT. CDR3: CASSPPGQGRTDTQYF. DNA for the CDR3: TGTGCCAGCAGCCCCCCGGGACAGGGAAGGACAGATACGCAGTATTTT.

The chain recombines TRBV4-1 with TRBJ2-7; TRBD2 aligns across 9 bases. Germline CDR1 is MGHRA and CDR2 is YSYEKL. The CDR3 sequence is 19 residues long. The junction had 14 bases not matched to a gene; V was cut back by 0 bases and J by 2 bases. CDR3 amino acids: CASSQDNVLAGSAAYEQYF. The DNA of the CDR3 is TGCGCCAGCAGCCAAGATAATGTCCTAGCGGGGTCCGCTGCCTACGAGCAGTACTTC.

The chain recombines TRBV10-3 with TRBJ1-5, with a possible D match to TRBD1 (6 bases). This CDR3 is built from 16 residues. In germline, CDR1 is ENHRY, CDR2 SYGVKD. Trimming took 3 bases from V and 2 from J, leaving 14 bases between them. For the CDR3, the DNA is TGTGCCATCAGTGACGCTACAGGGAAAGGCAATCAGCCCCAGCATTTT. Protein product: CAISDATGKGNQPQHF.

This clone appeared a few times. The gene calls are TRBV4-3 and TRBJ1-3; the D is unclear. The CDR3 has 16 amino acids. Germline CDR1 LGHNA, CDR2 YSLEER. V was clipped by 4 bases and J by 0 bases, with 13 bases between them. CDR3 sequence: CASSRDGKSSGNTIYF. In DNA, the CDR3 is TGCGCCAGCAGCCGGGATGGGAAAAGCTCTGGAAACACCATATATTTT.

The CDR3 sequence is CASSLGRNNEQFF. The CDR3 DNA reads as TGTGCCAGCAGCCTGGGGAGAAACAATGAGCAGTTCTTC. This chain joins TRBV6-2 or TRBV6-3 and TRBJ2-1; D may be TRBD2 (5 bases). Germline loops: CDR1 MNHEY, CDR2 SVGEGT. Trimming pared 6 bases from V and 5 bases from J, leaving 11 bases between. The CDR3 has 13 amino acids.

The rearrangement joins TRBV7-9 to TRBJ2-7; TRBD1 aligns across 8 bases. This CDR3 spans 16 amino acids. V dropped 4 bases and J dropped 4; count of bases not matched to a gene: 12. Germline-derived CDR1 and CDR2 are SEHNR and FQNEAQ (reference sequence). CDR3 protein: CASSSASGGARYEQYF. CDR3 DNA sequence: TGTGCCAGCAGCTCTGCCTCAGGGGGCGCGAGGTACGAGCAGTACTTC.

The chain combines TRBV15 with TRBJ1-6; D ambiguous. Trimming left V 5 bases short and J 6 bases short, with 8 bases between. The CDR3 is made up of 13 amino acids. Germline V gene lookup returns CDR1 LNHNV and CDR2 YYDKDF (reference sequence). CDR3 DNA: TGTGCCACCAGCGCAGGAGCTAATTCACCCCTCCACTTT. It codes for CATSAGANSPLHF.

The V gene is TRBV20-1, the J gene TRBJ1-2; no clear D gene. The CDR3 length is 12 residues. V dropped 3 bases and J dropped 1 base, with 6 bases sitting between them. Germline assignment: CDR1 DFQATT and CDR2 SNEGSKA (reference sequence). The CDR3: CSASKGNYGYTF. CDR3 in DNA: TGCAGTGCTAGTAAGGGTAACTATGGCTACACCTTC.

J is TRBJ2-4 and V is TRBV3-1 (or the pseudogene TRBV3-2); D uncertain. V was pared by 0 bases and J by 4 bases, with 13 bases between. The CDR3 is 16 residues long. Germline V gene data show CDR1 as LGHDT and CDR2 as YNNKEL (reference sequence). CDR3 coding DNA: TGTGCCAGCAGCCAAGATTTCGGTAGAGAAAAAAACATTCAGTACTTC. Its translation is CASSQDFGREKNIQYF.

CDR3 sequence (DNA): TGTGCCAGCTCAAAAACAGGAACCTTCTCCTACGAGCAGTACTTC. Protein sequence: CASSKTGTFSYEQYF. The rearrangement uses TRBV18 and TRBJ2-7, with D possibly TRBD1 on 5 matching bases. Germline lookup yields CDR1 KGHSH and CDR2 LQKENI. V shed 5 bases and J shed 0 bases, with 14 bases lying between them. The CDR3 is 15 amino acids. Filled out from reference TRBV18 and TRBJ2-7, the complete variable domain reads NAGVMQNPRHLVRRRGQEARLRCSPMKGHSHVYWYRQLPEEGLKFMVYLQKENIIDESGMPKERFSAEFPKEGPSILRIQQVVRGDSAAYFCASSKTGTFSYEQYFGPGTRLTVT.

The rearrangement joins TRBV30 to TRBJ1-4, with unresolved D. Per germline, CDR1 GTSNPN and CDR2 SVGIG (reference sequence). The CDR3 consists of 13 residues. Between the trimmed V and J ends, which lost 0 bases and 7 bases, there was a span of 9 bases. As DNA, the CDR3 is TGTGCCTGGAGTGTACGGCCTAGTGAAAAACTGTTTTTT. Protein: CAWSVRPSEKLFF.